These T cell receptor beta chains were read from a single sample in a study of shared clonotypes between healthy human individuals. Only in-frame clones appear in the TCRdb table, and some are missing; sequencing was by immunoSEQ multiplex PCR. The repertoire consists of about 590,000 clones, with nearly 97% occurring once and the leading ten covering 0.11%. Sequencing used naive CD8+ T cells sorted from blood. These receptors came from a woman in her 30s in good health. Both conserved end residues are part of each CDR3. The order of the fields is J gene, clone size, D gene, V gene, CDR3 DNA, CDR3 protein. The D gene is left open where the match is weak. The size entry is marked missing in some rows and otherwise reads once, few, many or a size class.

j_gene: TRBJ2-4; abundance: NA; d_gene: NA; v_gene: TRBV5-6; CDR3nt: TGTGCCAGCAGCTTAACAGGGCCGGCAAACATTCAGTACTTC; CDR3aa: CASSLTGPANIQYF
j_gene: TRBJ2-3; abundance: NA; d_gene: NA; v_gene: TRBV7-9; CDR3nt: TGTGCCAGCAGCTCCCTTACAGGGACCCTAGGGGATACGCAGTATTTT; CDR3aa: CASSSLTGTLGDTQYF
j_gene: TRBJ2-4; abundance: NA; d_gene: NA; v_gene: TRBV30; CDR3nt: TGTGCCTGGAGTGTATCGGGGGCCAAAAACATTCAGTACTTC; CDR3aa: CAWSVSGAKNIQYF
j_gene: TRBJ2-5; abundance: once; d_gene: NA; v_gene: TRBV5-1; CDR3nt: TGCGCCAGCCGCCGTAGCGGATCACTCCAAGAGACCCAGTACTTC; CDR3aa: CASRRSGSLQETQYF
j_gene: TRBJ2-7; abundance: NA; d_gene: NA; v_gene: TRBV7-2; CDR3nt: TGTGCCAGCAGCTTAGGAGGACTCGGGGAGCAGTACTTC; CDR3aa: CASSLGGLGEQYF
j_gene: TRBJ2-7; abundance: NA; d_gene: NA; v_gene: TRBV18; CDR3nt: TGTGCCAGCTCACCCGGGGCTTCCTACGAGCAGTACTTC; CDR3aa: CASSPGASYEQYF
j_gene: TRBJ2-7; abundance: once; d_gene: NA; v_gene: TRBV6-4; CDR3nt: TGTGCCAGCAGTCCATCTTACGAGCAGTACTTC; CDR3aa: CASSPSYEQYF
j_gene: TRBJ2-3; abundance: NA; d_gene: TRBD2; v_gene: TRBV28; CDR3nt: TGTGCCAGCAGTCTCGGGACTAGCGGGAATGCAGATACGCAGTATTTT; CDR3aa: CASSLGTSGNADTQYF
j_gene: TRBJ1-1; abundance: NA; d_gene: NA; v_gene: TRBV5-1; CDR3nt: TGCGCCAGCAGCTTTGCTGAAGCTTTCTTT; CDR3aa: CASSFAEAFF
j_gene: TRBJ2-1; abundance: NA; d_gene: TRBD2; v_gene: TRBV19; CDR3nt: TGTGCCAGTAGTATAGAACTAGCGGGCACCAGATCCTACAATGAGCAGTTCTTC; CDR3aa: CASSIELAGTRSYNEQFF
j_gene: TRBJ2-7; abundance: once; d_gene: NA; v_gene: TRBV4-1; CDR3nt: TGCGCCAGCAGAGCCGGGACGGGCCCTTTAGGTTTGTACGAGCAGTACTTC; CDR3aa: CASRAGTGPLGLYEQYF
j_gene: TRBJ1-2; abundance: NA; d_gene: TRBD1; v_gene: TRBV15; CDR3nt: TGTGCCACCAGCAGAGATCTCGGGACAGTTTATGGCTACACCTTC; CDR3aa: CATSRDLGTVYGYTF
j_gene: TRBJ2-7; abundance: once; d_gene: NA; v_gene: TRBV5-1; CDR3nt: TGCGCCAGCAGCGGGAACTCCTACGAGCAGTACTTC; CDR3aa: CASSGNSYEQYF
j_gene: TRBJ2-5; abundance: NA; d_gene: NA; v_gene: TRBV15; CDR3nt: TGTGCCACCAGCAGAGAAGATTTGTACCAAGAGACCCAGTACTTC; CDR3aa: CATSREDLYQETQYF